This is a list of T cell receptor beta chains from one sample in a study of cytomegalovirus exposure and HLA in healthy donors. Clones were read by immunoSEQ multiplex PCR, and TCRdb kept only the in-frame ones, dropping some. This sample has approximately 130,000 clones, with around 9% found just once. The sample consisted of PBMCs. The receptors shown here come from a woman in her thirties or forties in good health and CMV-seropositive. CDR3s include the opening cysteine and the closing phenylalanine or tryptophan. Fields, in order: clone size, D gene, J gene, V gene, CDR3 protein, CDR3 DNA. The D gene is left open where the match is weak. Clone size appears in some rows only: once, few, many, or a class for an expanded clone.

clone_size: .; d_call: TRBD2; j_call: TRBJ2-7; v_call: TRBV7-2; cdr3_aa: CASSLVRGVSYEQYF; cdr3_nt: TGTGCCAGCAGCTTAGTTCGGGGGGTCTCCTACGAGCAGTACTTC
clone_size: .; d_call: .; j_call: TRBJ2-3; v_call: TRBV5-1; cdr3_aa: CASRQGQADTQYF; cdr3_nt: TGCGCCAGCAGACAGGGTCAAGCAGATACGCAGTATTTT
clone_size: few; d_call: .; j_call: TRBJ2-5; v_call: TRBV15; cdr3_aa: CATSRGGQETQYF; cdr3_nt: TGTGCCACCAGCAGAGGCGGTCAAGAGACCCAGTACTTC
clone_size: .; d_call: .; j_call: TRBJ1-1; v_call: TRBV4-2; cdr3_aa: CASSQDRGPNTEAFF; cdr3_nt: TGTGCCAGCAGCCAAGATCGGGGTCCGAACACTGAAGCTTTCTTT
clone_size: .; d_call: TRBD1; j_call: TRBJ2-3; v_call: TRBV14; cdr3_aa: CASSQEGTGGADTQYF; cdr3_nt: TGTGCCAGCAGCCAAGAAGGGACAGGGGGCGCGGATACGCAGTATTTT
clone_size: .; d_call: TRBD2; j_call: TRBJ2-3; v_call: TRBV12-5; cdr3_aa: CASGLAGGDTQYF; cdr3_nt: TGTGCTAGTGGACTAGCGGGGGGCGATACGCAGTATTTT
clone_size: few; d_call: .; j_call: TRBJ2-5; v_call: TRBV16; cdr3_aa: CASSQSGQFQETQYF; cdr3_nt: TGTGCCAGCAGCCAATCTGGGCAGTTCCAAGAGACCCAGTACTTC
clone_size: few; d_call: TRBD1; j_call: TRBJ1-2; v_call: TRBV19; cdr3_aa: CASSRTSTQGNLGGYTF; cdr3_nt: TGTGCCAGTAGTAGAACATCTACACAGGGGAACTTAGGTGGCTACACCTTC
clone_size: few; d_call: TRBD2; j_call: TRBJ2-5; v_call: TRBV29-1; cdr3_aa: CSGLAGGGETQYF; cdr3_nt: TGCAGCGGACTAGCGGGGGGGGGAGAGACCCAGTACTTC
clone_size: .; d_call: .; j_call: TRBJ1-5; v_call: TRBV7-2; cdr3_aa: CASSPPGGRGNQPQHF; cdr3_nt: TGTGCCAGCAGCCCCCCCGGGGGGCGGGGCAATCAGCCCCAGCATTTT
clone_size: few; d_call: .; j_call: TRBJ1-3; v_call: TRBV7-2; cdr3_aa: CASSRNTGSGNTIYF; cdr3_nt: TGTGCCAGCAGCCGCAACACGGGGTCCGGAAACACCATATATTTT
clone_size: few; d_call: .; j_call: TRBJ2-7; v_call: TRBV19; cdr3_aa: CASRPQGADEQYF; cdr3_nt: TGTGCCAGTAGGCCCCAGGGTGCGGACGAGCAGTACTTC
clone_size: .; d_call: .; j_call: TRBJ1-2; v_call: TRBV10-3; cdr3_aa: CAIRGGNYGYTF; cdr3_nt: TGTGCCATCAGAGGGGGAAACTATGGCTACACCTTC
clone_size: few; d_call: .; j_call: TRBJ1-2; v_call: TRBV5-6; cdr3_aa: CASSATRGSYGYTF; cdr3_nt: TGTGCCAGCAGCGCCACCCGGGGTAGCTATGGCTACACCTTC
clone_size: few; d_call: TRBD2; j_call: TRBJ2-2; v_call: TRBV7-2; cdr3_aa: CASSFSGGANTGELFF; cdr3_nt: TGTGCCAGCAGCTTTAGCGGGGGGGCGAACACCGGGGAGCTGTTTTTT
clone_size: .; d_call: .; j_call: TRBJ1-1; v_call: TRBV19; cdr3_aa: CASSKGDTEAFF; cdr3_nt: TGTGCCAGTAGTAAAGGGGACACTGAAGCTTTCTTT
clone_size: .; d_call: .; j_call: TRBJ1-5; v_call: TRBV15; cdr3_aa: CATSRDRVGQPQHF; cdr3_nt: TGTGCCACCAGCAGAGACAGGGTAGGCCAGCCCCAGCATTTT
clone_size: few; d_call: .; j_call: TRBJ1-3; v_call: TRBV5-6; cdr3_aa: CASSLVGSLSGNTIYF; cdr3_nt: TGTGCCAGCAGCTTGGTGGGCAGCCTCTCTGGAAACACCATATATTTT
clone_size: .; d_call: .; j_call: TRBJ1-1; v_call: TRBV5-5; cdr3_aa: CASSSRVTAIEAFF; cdr3_nt: TGTGCCAGCAGCTCCCGGGTGACAGCGATTGAAGCTTTCTTT
clone_size: few; d_call: .; j_call: TRBJ1-5; v_call: TRBV7-8; cdr3_aa: CASSLEIRGSNQPQHF; cdr3_nt: TGTGCCAGCAGCTTAGAAATTAGAGGTAGCAATCAGCCCCAGCATTTT
clone_size: few; d_call: .; j_call: TRBJ1-2; v_call: TRBV10-3; cdr3_aa: CAISDSGALQMDYGYTF; cdr3_nt: TGTGCCATCAGTGATTCTGGGGCACTTCAGATGGACTATGGCTACACCTTC
clone_size: .; d_call: .; j_call: TRBJ1-3; v_call: TRBV7-9; cdr3_aa: CASSLFRSSSGNTIYF; cdr3_nt: TGTGCCAGCAGCTTATTCCGGTCTAGCTCTGGAAACACCATATATTTT
clone_size: few; d_call: TRBD1; j_call: TRBJ2-1; v_call: TRBV10-3; cdr3_aa: CAISDGGEGQGAFYNEQFF; cdr3_nt: TGTGCCATCAGTGATGGAGGGGAAGGGCAGGGGGCCTTCTACAATGAGCAGTTCTTC
clone_size: .; d_call: TRBD2; j_call: TRBJ2-1; v_call: TRBV7-2; cdr3_aa: CASSLYKRGAGDEQFF; cdr3_nt: TGTGCCAGCAGCTTATACAAGCGGGGGGCCGGGGATGAGCAGTTCTTC
clone_size: .; d_call: TRBD2; j_call: TRBJ2-5; v_call: TRBV4-2; cdr3_aa: CASSRTSGEGETQYF; cdr3_nt: TGTGCCAGCAGCCGGACTAGCGGGGAGGGGGAGACCCAGTACTTC
clone_size: .; d_call: .; j_call: TRBJ2-2; v_call: TRBV14; cdr3_aa: CASRRSGELFF; cdr3_nt: TGTGCCAGCAGAAGGAGCGGGGAGCTGTTTTTT
clone_size: few; d_call: .; j_call: TRBJ1-1; v_call: TRBV29-1; cdr3_aa: CSGGGTNTEAFF; cdr3_nt: TGCAGCGGGGGAGGGACGAACACTGAAGCTTTCTTT
clone_size: .; d_call: .; j_call: TRBJ2-5; v_call: TRBV6-4; cdr3_aa: CASSKYRYQETQYF; cdr3_nt: TGTGCCAGCAGCAAGTACAGGTACCAAGAGACCCAGTACTTC
clone_size: few; d_call: .; j_call: TRBJ2-3; v_call: TRBV10-3; cdr3_aa: CAIRAGPEDTQYF; cdr3_nt: TGTGCCATCAGGGCAGGCCCCGAAGATACGCAGTATTTT
clone_size: .; d_call: .; j_call: TRBJ2-2; v_call: TRBV7-2; cdr3_aa: CASSPTAGELFF; cdr3_nt: TGTGCCAGCAGTCCCACAGCCGGGGAGCTGTTTTTT
clone_size: .; d_call: .; j_call: TRBJ1-2; v_call: TRBV25-1; cdr3_aa: CASAQNPDRDYGYTF; cdr3_nt: TGTGCCAGCGCCCAAAACCCGGACAGAGACTATGGCTACACCTTC
clone_size: few; d_call: .; j_call: TRBJ1-5; v_call: TRBV7-9; cdr3_aa: CASSLDSNQPQHF; cdr3_nt: TGTGCCAGCAGTTTAGACAGTAATCAGCCCCAGCATTTT
clone_size: few; d_call: TRBD1; j_call: TRBJ2-1; v_call: TRBV28; cdr3_aa: CAAPPLPGQGRNEQFF; cdr3_nt: TGTGCGGCCCCCCCTTTGCCGGGACAGGGTCGGAATGAGCAGTTCTTC
clone_size: few; d_call: TRBD2; j_call: TRBJ2-3; v_call: TRBV9; cdr3_aa: CASSVVLSSGGADTQYF; cdr3_nt: TGTGCCAGCAGCGTAGTTCTCTCGAGCGGGGGCGCAGATACGCAGTATTTT
clone_size: few; d_call: .; j_call: TRBJ2-1; v_call: TRBV27; cdr3_aa: CASSTAIRASEQFF; cdr3_nt: TGTGCCAGCAGTACCGCCATACGCGCCTCTGAGCAGTTCTTC
clone_size: .; d_call: TRBD1; j_call: TRBJ1-6; v_call: TRBV2; cdr3_aa: CASITGTGVGSPLHF; cdr3_nt: TGTGCCAGCATCACCGGGACAGGGGTCGGTTCACCCCTCCACTTT
clone_size: few; d_call: .; j_call: TRBJ1-4; v_call: TRBV19; cdr3_aa: CASSKQGATNEKLFF; cdr3_nt: TGTGCCAGTAGTAAGCAGGGTGCCACTAATGAAAAACTGTTTTTT
clone_size: .; d_call: TRBD1; j_call: TRBJ2-3; v_call: TRBV5-1; cdr3_aa: CASRSGAGGGDTQYF; cdr3_nt: TGCGCCAGCAGATCAGGGGCAGGGGGCGGAGATACGCAGTATTTT
clone_size: .; d_call: .; j_call: TRBJ2-7; v_call: TRBV29-1; cdr3_aa: CSVEGETYEQYF; cdr3_nt: TGCAGCGTTGAAGGAGAGACCTACGAGCAGTACTTC
clone_size: .; d_call: .; j_call: TRBJ1-2; v_call: TRBV7-9; cdr3_aa: CASSLGPTEGYTF; cdr3_nt: TGTGCCAGCAGCTTAGGACCTACGGAGGGCTACACCTTC
clone_size: few; d_call: .; j_call: TRBJ2-5; v_call: TRBV7-2; cdr3_aa: CASSSVVGTRTQETQYF; cdr3_nt: TGTGCCAGCAGCTCCGTCGTCGGGACAAGAACCCAAGAGACCCAGTACTTC
clone_size: .; d_call: TRBD1; j_call: TRBJ2-1; v_call: TRBV9; cdr3_aa: CASSVVAGGYNEQFF; cdr3_nt: TGTGCCAGCAGCGTAGTGGCAGGGGGCTACAATGAGCAGTTCTTC
clone_size: .; d_call: .; j_call: TRBJ2-4; v_call: TRBV7-2; cdr3_aa: CASSSLYSATIQYF; cdr3_nt: TGTGCCAGCAGCTCACTTTATTCTGCAACCATTCAGTACTTC
clone_size: few; d_call: .; j_call: TRBJ1-1; v_call: TRBV19; cdr3_aa: CASSPRGGNTEAFF; cdr3_nt: TGTGCCAGTAGCCCCCGAGGGGGTAACACTGAAGCTTTCTTT
clone_size: few; d_call: .; j_call: TRBJ2-3; v_call: TRBV7-6; cdr3_aa: CASSRAQGSTDTQYF; cdr3_nt: TGTGCCAGCAGCCGTGCTCAGGGGAGCACAGATACGCAGTATTTT
clone_size: few; d_call: .; j_call: TRBJ2-7; v_call: TRBV5-6; cdr3_aa: CASSLFRLSGREQYF; cdr3_nt: TGTGCCAGCAGCTTGTTTAGACTAAGCGGCCGGGAGCAGTACTTC
clone_size: few; d_call: TRBD1; j_call: TRBJ2-7; v_call: TRBV5-1; cdr3_aa: CASSSDPGQGKREQYF; cdr3_nt: TGCGCCAGCAGCTCGGACCCGGGACAGGGGAAGCGCGAGCAGTACTTC
clone_size: .; d_call: .; j_call: TRBJ2-1; v_call: TRBV2; cdr3_aa: CASLAEIGDEQFF; cdr3_nt: TGTGCCTCACTCGCGGAAATTGGCGATGAGCAGTTCTTC
clone_size: .; d_call: .; j_call: TRBJ2-5; v_call: TRBV10-2; cdr3_aa: CASSPLGGTGETQYF; cdr3_nt: TGCGCCAGCAGTCCCCTGGGGGGTACAGGAGAGACCCAGTACTTC
clone_size: .; d_call: TRBD2; j_call: TRBJ2-5; v_call: TRBV2; cdr3_aa: CASSDGTSGLQETQYF; cdr3_nt: TGTGCCAGCAGCGACGGGACTAGCGGGTTACAAGAGACCCAGTACTTC
clone_size: few; d_call: .; j_call: TRBJ1-2; v_call: TRBV5-4; cdr3_aa: CASSLVNTPNYGYTF; cdr3_nt: TGTGCCAGCAGCTTGGTTAACACACCTAACTATGGCTACACCTTC
clone_size: .; d_call: .; j_call: TRBJ2-7; v_call: TRBV5-4; cdr3_aa: CASSLGRSYEQYF; cdr3_nt: TGTGCCAGCAGCTTGGGCCGGTCCTACGAGCAGTACTTC
clone_size: .; d_call: TRBD1; j_call: TRBJ2-2; v_call: TRBV7-2; cdr3_aa: CASSPYRGANPGELFF; cdr3_nt: TGTGCCAGCAGCCCTTACAGGGGGGCCAACCCCGGGGAGCTGTTTTTT
clone_size: .; d_call: .; j_call: TRBJ1-2; v_call: TRBV5-1; cdr3_aa: CASSPDTGPLLGYTF; cdr3_nt: TGCGCCAGCAGCCCTGATACAGGCCCCCTCCTCGGCTACACCTTC
clone_size: .; d_call: TRBD1; j_call: TRBJ2-7; v_call: TRBV5-1; cdr3_aa: CASSLAAGGFYEQYF; cdr3_nt: TGCGCCAGCAGCTTGGCCGCAGGGGGCTTCTACGAGCAGTACTTC
clone_size: .; d_call: TRBD1; j_call: TRBJ1-2; v_call: TRBV7-2; cdr3_aa: CASSLQPGTGNSGGYTF; cdr3_nt: TGTGCCAGCAGCTTACAACCCGGGACAGGGAATTCGGGCGGCTACACCTTC
clone_size: .; d_call: .; j_call: TRBJ2-2; v_call: TRBV10-1; cdr3_aa: CASSEGARSAGELFF; cdr3_nt: TGCGCCAGCAGTGAGGGGGCGCGGTCCGCCGGGGAGCTGTTTTTT